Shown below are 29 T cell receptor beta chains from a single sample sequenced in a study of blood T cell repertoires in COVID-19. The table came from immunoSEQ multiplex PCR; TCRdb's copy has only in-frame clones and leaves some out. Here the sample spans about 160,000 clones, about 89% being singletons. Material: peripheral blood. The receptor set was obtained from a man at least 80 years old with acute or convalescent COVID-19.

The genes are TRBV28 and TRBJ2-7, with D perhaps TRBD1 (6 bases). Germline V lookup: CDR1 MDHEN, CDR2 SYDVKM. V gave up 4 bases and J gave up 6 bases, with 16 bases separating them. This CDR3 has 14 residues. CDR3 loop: CASSSQGFGSEQYF. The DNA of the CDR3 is TGTGCCAGCAGTTCCCAGGGGTTTGGCTCCGAGCAGTACTTC.

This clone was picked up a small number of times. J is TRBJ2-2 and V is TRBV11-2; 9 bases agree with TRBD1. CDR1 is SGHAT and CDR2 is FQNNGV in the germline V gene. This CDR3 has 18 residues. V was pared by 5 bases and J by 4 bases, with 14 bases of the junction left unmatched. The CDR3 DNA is TGTGCCAGCAGCCCGAAGACAGGGGGTGTCTGGGGCACCGGGGAGCTGTTTTTT. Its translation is CASSPKTGGVWGTGELFF.

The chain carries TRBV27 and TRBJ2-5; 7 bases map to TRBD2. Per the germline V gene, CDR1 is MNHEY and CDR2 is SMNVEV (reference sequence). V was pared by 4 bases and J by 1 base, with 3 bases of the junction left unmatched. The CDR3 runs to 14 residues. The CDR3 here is CASSWSGAQETQYF. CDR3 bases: TGTGCCAGCAGTTGGAGCGGGGCCCAAGAGACCCAGTACTTC.

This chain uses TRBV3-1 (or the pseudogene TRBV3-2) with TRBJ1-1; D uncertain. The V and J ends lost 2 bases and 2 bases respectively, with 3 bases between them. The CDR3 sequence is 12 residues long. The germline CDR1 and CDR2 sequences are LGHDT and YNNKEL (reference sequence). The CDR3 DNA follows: TGTGCCAGCAGCCAATTAAACACTGAAGCTTTCTTT. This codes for CASSQLNTEAFF.

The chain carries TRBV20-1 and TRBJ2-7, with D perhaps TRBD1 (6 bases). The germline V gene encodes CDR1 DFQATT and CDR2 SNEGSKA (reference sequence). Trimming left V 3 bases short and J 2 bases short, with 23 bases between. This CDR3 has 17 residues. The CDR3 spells CSASPSLGQGRTYEQYF. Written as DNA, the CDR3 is TGCAGTGCTAGTCCCTCCCTGGGGCAGGGGAGAACCTACGAGCAGTACTTC.

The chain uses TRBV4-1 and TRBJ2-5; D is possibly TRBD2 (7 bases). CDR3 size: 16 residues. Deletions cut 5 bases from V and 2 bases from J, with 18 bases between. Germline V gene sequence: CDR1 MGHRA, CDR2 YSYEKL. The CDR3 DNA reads TGCGCCAGCAGCTCTTTAGGGGGGGCCCTTCAAGAGACCCAGTACTTC. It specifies CASSSLGGALQETQYF.

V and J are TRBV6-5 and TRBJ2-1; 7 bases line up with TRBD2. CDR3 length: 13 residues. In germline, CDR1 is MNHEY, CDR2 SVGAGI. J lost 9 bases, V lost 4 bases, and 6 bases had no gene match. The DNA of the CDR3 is TGTGCCAGCAGTTTTACTAGCGTCGGTGAGCAGTTCTTC. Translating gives CASSFTSVGEQFF.

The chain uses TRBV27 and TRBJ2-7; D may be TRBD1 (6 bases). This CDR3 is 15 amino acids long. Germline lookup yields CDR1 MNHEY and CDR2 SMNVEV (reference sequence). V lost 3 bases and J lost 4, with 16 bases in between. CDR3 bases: TGTGCCAGCAGTTTGGACAGTCTTTTAACGTACGAGCAGTACTTC. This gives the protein CASSLDSLLTYEQYF.

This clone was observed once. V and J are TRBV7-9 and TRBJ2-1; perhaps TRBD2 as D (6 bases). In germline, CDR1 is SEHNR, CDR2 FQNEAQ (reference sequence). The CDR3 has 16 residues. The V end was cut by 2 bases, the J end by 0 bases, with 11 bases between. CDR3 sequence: CASSLRSGGSYNEQFF. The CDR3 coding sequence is TGTGCCAGCAGCTTACGCTCCGGGGGCTCCTACAATGAGCAGTTCTTC.

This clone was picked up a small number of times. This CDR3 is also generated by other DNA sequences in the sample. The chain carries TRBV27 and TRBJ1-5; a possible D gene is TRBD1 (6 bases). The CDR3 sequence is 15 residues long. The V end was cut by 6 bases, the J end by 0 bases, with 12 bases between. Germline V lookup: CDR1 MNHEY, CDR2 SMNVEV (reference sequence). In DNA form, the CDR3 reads TGTGCCAGCAGACCTGGACAGATTAGCAATCAGCCCCAGCATTTT. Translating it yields CASRPGQISNQPQHF.

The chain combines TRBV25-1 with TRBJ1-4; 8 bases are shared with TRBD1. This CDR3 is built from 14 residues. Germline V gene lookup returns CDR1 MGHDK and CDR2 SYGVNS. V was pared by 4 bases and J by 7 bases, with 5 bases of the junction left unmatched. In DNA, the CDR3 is TGTGCCAGCAGTGGCGGGACAGGCCGTGAAAAACTGTTTTTT. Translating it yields CASSGGTGREKLFF.

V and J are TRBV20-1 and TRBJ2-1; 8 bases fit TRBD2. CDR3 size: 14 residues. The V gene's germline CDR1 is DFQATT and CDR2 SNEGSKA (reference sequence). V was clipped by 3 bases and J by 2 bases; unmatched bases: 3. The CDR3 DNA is TGCAGTGCTAGTCGTAGCGGGACCTACAATGAGCAGTTCTTC. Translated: CSASRSGTYNEQFF.

CDR3 nucleotide sequence: TGCAGCGTCAGCGGGATGGGCACAGATACGCAGTATTTT. It is translated as CSVSGMGTDTQYF. This chain connects TRBV29-1 to TRBJ2-3, with 7 bases matching TRBD2. V shed 6 bases, J shed 1 base, and the junction held 4 bases outside the gene matches. CDR3 size: 13 residues. The germline gives CDR1 SQVTM, CDR2 ANQGSEA.

CDR3 protein: CASTKGPGGATVTQETQYF. Written as DNA, the CDR3 is TGTGCCAGTACCAAGGGGCCGGGCGGGGCCACCGTTACACAAGAGACCCAGTACTTC. The chain employs TRBV19 and TRBJ2-5; TRBD2 is a possible D gene (6 bases). Germline CDR1 is LNHDA and CDR2 is SQIVND (reference sequence). The CDR3 spans 19 residues. V lost 7 bases and J 2 bases, leaving 29 bases between the germline ends. Full variable domain (outside the CDR3, taken from reference TRBV19 and TRBJ2-5): DGGITQSPKYLFRKEGQNVTLSCEQNLNHDAMYWYRQDPGQGLRLIYYSQIVNDFQKGDIAEGYSVSREKKESFPLTVTSAQKNPTAFYLCASTKGPGGATVTQETQYFGPGTRLLVL.

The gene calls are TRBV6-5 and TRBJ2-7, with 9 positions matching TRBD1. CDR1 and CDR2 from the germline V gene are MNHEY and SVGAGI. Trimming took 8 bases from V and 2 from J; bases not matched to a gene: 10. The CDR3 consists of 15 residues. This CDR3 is CASETGGAGTYEQYF. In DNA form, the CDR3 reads TGTGCCAGCGAAACAGGGGGCGCAGGGACCTACGAGCAGTACTTC.

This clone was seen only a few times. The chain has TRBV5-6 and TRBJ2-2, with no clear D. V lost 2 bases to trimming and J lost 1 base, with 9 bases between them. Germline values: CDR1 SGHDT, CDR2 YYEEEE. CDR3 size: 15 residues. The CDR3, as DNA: TGTGCCAGCAGCTTTCAGGCACGGAACACCGGGGAGCTGTTTTTT. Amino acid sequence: CASSFQARNTGELFF. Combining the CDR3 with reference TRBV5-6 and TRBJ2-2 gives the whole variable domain DAGVTQSPTHLIKTRGQQVTLRCSPKSGHDTVSWYQQALGQGPQFIFQYYEEEERQRGNFPDRFSGHQFPNYSSELNVNALLLGDSALYLCASSFQARNTGELFFGEGSRLTVL.

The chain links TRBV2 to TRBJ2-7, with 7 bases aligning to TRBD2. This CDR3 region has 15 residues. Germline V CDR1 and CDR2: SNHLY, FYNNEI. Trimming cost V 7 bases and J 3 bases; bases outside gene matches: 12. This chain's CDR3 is CASNRVGGADYEQYF. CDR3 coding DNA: TGTGCCAGCAACCGGGTGGGAGGGGCTGACTACGAGCAGTACTTC.

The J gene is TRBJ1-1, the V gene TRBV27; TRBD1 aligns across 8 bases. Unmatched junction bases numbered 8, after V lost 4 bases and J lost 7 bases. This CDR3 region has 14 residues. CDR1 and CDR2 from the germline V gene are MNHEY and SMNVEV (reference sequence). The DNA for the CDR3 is TGTGCCAGCAGTTCCCACAGGGGGGGCCTTGAAGCTTTCTTT. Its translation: CASSSHRGGLEAFF.

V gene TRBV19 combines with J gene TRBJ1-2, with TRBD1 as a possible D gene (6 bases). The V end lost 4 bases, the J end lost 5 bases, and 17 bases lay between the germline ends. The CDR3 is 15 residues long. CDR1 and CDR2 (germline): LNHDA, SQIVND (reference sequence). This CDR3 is CASSSTTGTPYGYTF. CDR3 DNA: TGTGCCAGTAGTAGTACAACCGGGACACCTTATGGCTACACCTTC.

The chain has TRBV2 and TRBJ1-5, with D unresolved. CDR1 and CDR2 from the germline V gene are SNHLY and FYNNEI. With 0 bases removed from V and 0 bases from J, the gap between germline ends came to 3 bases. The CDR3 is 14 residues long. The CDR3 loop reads CASSEAYSNQPQHF. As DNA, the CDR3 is TGTGCCAGCAGTGAAGCCTATAGCAATCAGCCCCAGCATTTT.

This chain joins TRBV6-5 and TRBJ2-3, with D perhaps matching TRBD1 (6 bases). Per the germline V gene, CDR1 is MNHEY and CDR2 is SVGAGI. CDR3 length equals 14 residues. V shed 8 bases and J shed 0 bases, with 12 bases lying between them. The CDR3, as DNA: TGTGCCAGCTCCTGGGACATAAGCACAGATACGCAGTATTTT. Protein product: CASSWDISTDTQYF.

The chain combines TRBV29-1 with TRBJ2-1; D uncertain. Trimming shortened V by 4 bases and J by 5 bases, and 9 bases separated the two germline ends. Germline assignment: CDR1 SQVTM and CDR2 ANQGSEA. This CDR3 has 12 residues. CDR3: CSVAGRHNEQFF. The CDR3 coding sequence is TGCAGCGTTGCGGGTAGGCACAATGAGCAGTTCTTC.

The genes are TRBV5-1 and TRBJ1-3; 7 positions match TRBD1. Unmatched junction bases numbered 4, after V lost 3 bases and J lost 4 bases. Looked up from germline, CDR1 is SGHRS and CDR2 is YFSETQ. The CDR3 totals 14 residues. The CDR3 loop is CASSYGGQGNTIYF. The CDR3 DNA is TGCGCCAGCAGCTATGGGGGACAGGGAAACACCATATATTTT.

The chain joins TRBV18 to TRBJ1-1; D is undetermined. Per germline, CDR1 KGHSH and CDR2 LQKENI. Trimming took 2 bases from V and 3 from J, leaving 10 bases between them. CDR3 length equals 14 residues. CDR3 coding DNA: TGTGCCAGCTCACCAACCAGAGGCGACACTGAAGCTTTCTTT. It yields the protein CASSPTRGDTEAFF.

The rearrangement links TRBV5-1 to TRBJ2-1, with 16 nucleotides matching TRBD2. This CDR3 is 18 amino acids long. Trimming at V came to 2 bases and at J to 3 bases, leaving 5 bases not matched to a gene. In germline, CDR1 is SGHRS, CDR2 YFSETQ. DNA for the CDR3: TGCGCCAGCAGCTTCCCGGGGACTAGCGGGAGGGACTACAATGAGCAGTTCTTC. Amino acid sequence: CASSFPGTSGRDYNEQFF.

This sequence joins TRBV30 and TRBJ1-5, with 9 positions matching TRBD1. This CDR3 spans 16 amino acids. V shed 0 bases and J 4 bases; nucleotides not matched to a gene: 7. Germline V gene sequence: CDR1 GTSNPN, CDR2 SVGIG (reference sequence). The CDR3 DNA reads TGTGCCTGGAGTGTAGGGGGACAGGGAGAGAATCAGCCCCAGCATTTT. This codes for CAWSVGGQGENQPQHF.

CDR3 nucleotide sequence: TGTGCCAGCAGCTTAGCGCACAGGGCTGAAGCTTTCTTT. It is translated as CASSLAHRAEAFF. The rearrangement links TRBV7-9 to TRBJ1-1; perhaps TRBD1 as D (6 bases). The CDR3 has 13 amino acids. Trimming took 0 bases from V and 6 from J, leaving 8 bases between them. Germline-derived CDR1 and CDR2 are SEHNR and FQNEAQ (reference sequence).

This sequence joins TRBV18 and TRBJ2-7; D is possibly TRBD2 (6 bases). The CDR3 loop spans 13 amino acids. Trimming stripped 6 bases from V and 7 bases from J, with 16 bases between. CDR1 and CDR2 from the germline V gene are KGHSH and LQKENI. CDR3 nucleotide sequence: TGTGCCAGCTCGCCCAGGGTAGCGGAGGAGCAGTACTTC. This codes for CASSPRVAEEQYF.

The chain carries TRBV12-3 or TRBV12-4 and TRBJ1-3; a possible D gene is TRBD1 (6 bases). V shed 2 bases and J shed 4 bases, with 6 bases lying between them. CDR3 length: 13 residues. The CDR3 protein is CASSLRGGNTIYF. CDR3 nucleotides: TGTGCCAGCAGTTTAAGGGGGGGAAACACCATATATTTT.